This TCR beta chain is drawn from a study of blood T cell repertoires in COVID-19. Only in-frame clones appear in the TCRdb table, and some are missing; sequencing was by immunoSEQ multiplex PCR. The table lists around 200,000 clones, approximately 90% of them singletons, with 1.2% in the top ten. This CDR3 contains 11 residues. Per the germline V gene, CDR1 is SNHLY and CDR2 is FYNNEI. V lost 9 bases and J 8 bases, leaving 13 bases between the germline ends. Those enrolled, adults aged roughly 18 to 100 years, came from fewer than 25 US areas. Participants' own reports of clinical history determined their cohort assignment. All recovered Cohort 3 donors got two negative PCRs, got clearance, or saw symptom resolution.

Sequenced material: PBMCs or T cells enriched from blood (not recorded which). This chain joins TRBV2 and TRBJ1-2; D is perhaps TRBD1 (5 bases). This clonotype was obtained from a man aged 25-40 years who had recovered from COVID-19. The CDR3 coding sequence is TGTGCCAGTGAACAGGTCCTAGGCTACACCTTC. Protein product: CASEQVLGYTF.